The source of this TCR beta chain is a study of T-cell memory formation after mild COVID-19. Whole-study results and caveats: The second-wave clones peaking on day 37 were not confirmed as SARS-CoV-2-specific. CD8+ contracting clones occupied EMRA, while CD4+ ones occupied mainly CM and EM.

TCRdb ran MiXCR on the 5' RACE reads and lists one entry per CDR3 protein. Of about 270,000 distinct CDR3 sequences in the sample, 15% are singletons; the top ten hold 2.1%. The table lists this clonotype with a few counts. The antigen remains undetermined. V lost 3 bases and J 0 bases, leaving 12 bases between the germline ends. CDR1 is SEHNR, CDR2 FQNEAQ, per germline (reference sequence). The CDR3 loop spans 15 amino acids. The receptor was isolated from an adult woman who had mild COVID-19 (a few samples of this study predate the infection). Cell type and time point are not known. The J gene is TRBJ2-7, the V gene TRBV7-9; possible D gene TRBD1, 5 bases. The sample was PBMCs or a T cell subset sorted from them (not recorded which). CDR3 sequence (DNA): TGTGCCAGCAGCTTTACCAGGGTGGGCTCCTACGAGCAGTACTTC. Protein sequence: CASSFTRVGSYEQYF.